This passage covers 24 T cell receptor beta chains from one sample sequenced in a study of long-term antiretroviral therapy in people with HIV. Investigators performed immunoSEQ version v3.0 at survey level. Profiling relied on immunoSEQ multiplex PCR, and the TCRdb table lists in-frame clones only, not all of them. The sample holds about 13,000 clones, 77% seen once. The input for sequencing was unsorted PBMCs, taken 1.3 years before starting antiretroviral therapy. These receptors were obtained from a man aged 35-49 years with HIV.

This chain links TRBV11-2 with TRBJ1-1, with D maybe TRBD1 (5 bases). CDR1 SGHAT and CDR2 FQNNGV come from the germline V gene. V lost 8 bases to trimming and J lost 2 bases, with 6 bases between them. The CDR3 is 11 amino acids. DNA for the CDR3: TGTGCCAGCGGGGGAAACACTGAAGCTTTCTTT. It yields the protein CASGGNTEAFF. The full variable domain, with the rest looked up from reference TRBV11-2 and TRBJ1-1, is EAGVAQSPRYKIIEKRQSVAFWCNPISGHATLYWYQQILGQGPKLLIQFQNNGVVDDSQLPKDRFSAERLKGVDSTLKIQPAKLEDSAVYLCASGGNTEAFFGQGTRLTVV.

The gene calls are TRBV10-2 and TRBJ2-3; D might be TRBD1 or TRBD2, each matching 5 bases. Trimming shortened V by 6 bases and J by 0 bases, and 10 bases separated the two germline ends. Germline loops: CDR1 WSHSY, CDR2 SAAADI. This CDR3 spans 14 amino acids. DNA for the CDR3: TGCGCCAGCAGGAGGGGCCCGAGCACAGATACGCAGTATTTT. Amino acid sequence: CASRRGPSTDTQYF.

This clone has a handful of counts. This chain links TRBV30 with TRBJ1-3, with 9 bases fitting TRBD1. The J segment lost 3 bases and the V segment lost 2 bases, leaving 5 bases of the junction unmatched. Germline CDR1 GTSNPN, CDR2 SVGIG (reference sequence). The CDR3 sequence is 15 residues long. CDR3 region: CAWSPGQGGGNTIYF. Here the CDR3 DNA reads TGTGCCTGGAGTCCGGGACAGGGAGGTGGAAACACCATATATTTT.

The V call is TRBV5-1, the J call TRBJ1-4; 7 bases align to TRBD1. The CDR3 runs to 15 residues. Germline V gene data show CDR1 as SGHRS and CDR2 as YFSETQ. The ends lost 0 bases at V and 6 bases at J; junction bases unmatched: 5. The CDR3, as DNA: TGCGCCAGCAGCTTGGTACCAGGGGGGGATGAAAAACTGTTTTTT. Translated: CASSLVPGGDEKLFF.

J is TRBJ1-1 and V is TRBV5-4; no firm D call. V gave up 1 base and J gave up 2 bases, with 9 bases separating them. Germline CDR1 SGHNT, CDR2 YYREEE (reference sequence). The CDR3 is made up of 14 amino acids. The chain's CDR3 is CASSLRDFNTEAFF. The CDR3 DNA reads TGTGCCAGCAGCTTGCGGGATTTTAACACTGAAGCTTTCTTT.

Only a few counts were recorded for this clone. The chain joins TRBV6-5 to TRBJ1-5; D is unclear. Germline assignment: CDR1 MNHEY and CDR2 SVGAGI. Trimming removed 8 bases at V and 7 bases at J, with 6 bases between. The CDR3 length is 10 residues. CDR3 residues: CASGWQPQHF. In DNA form, the CDR3 reads TGTGCCAGCGGGTGGCAGCCCCAGCATTTT.

The chain joins TRBV5-5 to TRBJ1-4; TRBD1 matches at 7 bases. The length of the CDR3 is 17 residues. The germline V gene has CDR1 SGHKS and CDR2 YYEKEE (reference sequence). The V and J ends lost 0 bases and 4 bases, in that order; junction bases with no gene match: 9. This chain's CDR3 is CASSLGSNRGLNEKLFF. CDR3 nucleotides: TGTGCCAGCAGCTTGGGTTCGAACAGGGGCCTTAATGAAAAACTGTTTTTT.

The rearrangement links TRBV30 to TRBJ1-1; D remains unclear. This CDR3 region has 13 residues. Germline CDR1 is GTSNPN and CDR2 is SVGIG (reference sequence). Trimming removed 0 bases at V and 1 base at J, with 6 bases between. The CDR3 loop reads CAWSVHRNTEAFF. CDR3 in DNA: TGTGCCTGGAGTGTACACAGGAACACTGAAGCTTTCTTT.

This chain connects TRBV9 to TRBJ2-3; possibly TRBD2 for D (7 bases). The CDR3 runs to 18 residues. CDR1 is SGDLS, CDR2 YYNGEE, per germline. Trimming stripped 0 bases from V and 6 bases from J, with 23 bases between. The CDR3: CASSVEGGGGGGGDTQYF. The CDR3 DNA sequence: TGTGCCAGCAGCGTAGAGGGGGGAGGAGGTGGCGGGGGCGATACGCAGTATTTT. Together with reference TRBV9 and TRBJ2-3, the CDR3 gives the full variable domain: DSGVTQTPKHLITATGQRVTLRCSPRSGDLSVYWYQQSLDQGLQFLIQYYNGEERAKGNILERFSAQQFPDLHSELNLSSLELGDSALYFCASSVEGGGGGGGDTQYFGPGTRLTVL.

This chain links TRBV15 with TRBJ1-3; no reliable D call. The CDR3 spans 15 residues. Trimming removed 6 bases from V and 0 bases from J, with 12 bases in between. The germline CDR1 and CDR2 sequences are LNHNV and YYDKDF (reference sequence). This CDR3 reads CATSSSVLSGNTIYF. The CDR3 DNA sequence: TGTGCCACCAGTAGCTCGGTCCTCTCTGGAAACACCATATATTTT.

The V call is TRBV30, the J call TRBJ1-4; a weak D match, TRBD1 (6 bases). V gave up 4 bases and J gave up 1 base, with 10 bases separating them. Germline lookup yields CDR1 GTSNPN and CDR2 SVGIG (reference sequence). This CDR3 is built from 14 residues. Here the CDR3 reads CAWKLRGTNEKLFF. DNA of the CDR3: TGTGCCTGGAAGCTCAGGGGAACTAATGAAAAACTGTTTTTT.

This chain uses TRBV18 with TRBJ2-5; 11 bases agree with TRBD1. The CDR3 contains 16 residues. With V trimmed by 3 bases and J by 5 bases, 8 bases remained unmatched. Germline values: CDR1 KGHSH, CDR2 LQKENI. The CDR3 spells CASSPVLRDRGETQYF. DNA for the CDR3: TGTGCCAGCTCACCGGTCCTCCGGGACAGGGGGGAGACCCAGTACTTC.

This chain connects TRBV6-1 to TRBJ2-1; 8 nucleotides match TRBD1. Germline CDR1 reads MNHNS; CDR2 reads SASEGT. V trimming: 2 bases; J trimming: 6 bases; junction bases outside the gene matches: 9. The CDR3 contains 16 residues. CDR3 protein: CASSESGQGRGNEQFF. CDR3 nucleotides: TGTGCCAGCAGTGAAAGCGGACAGGGAAGAGGCAATGAGCAGTTCTTC.

The V gene is TRBV5-1, the J gene TRBJ2-6, with D perhaps matching TRBD1 (7 bases). Germline CDR1 reads SGHRS; CDR2 reads YFSETQ. The V end lost 5 bases, the J end lost 0 bases, and 12 bases lay between the germline ends. The CDR3 is 16 residues long. CDR3 bases: TGCGCCAGCAGTGCAGGGGGGTACTCTGGGGCCAACGTCCTGACTTTC. Protein sequence: CASSAGGYSGANVLTF.

The rearrangement joins TRBV6-1 to TRBJ1-4; no definite D call. This CDR3 has 16 amino acids. CDR1 and CDR2 from the germline V gene are MNHNS and SASEGT. V was pared by 1 base and J by 5 bases, with 14 bases between. The CDR3 nucleotides read TGTGCCAGCAGTGAAGTGGGCACCTCGGAAAATGAAAAACTGTTTTTT. As protein: CASSEVGTSENEKLFF.

V and J are TRBV5-1 and TRBJ2-1; a weak D match, TRBD2 (6 bases). The V end was cut by 4 bases, the J end by 3 bases, with 8 bases between. CDR1 and CDR2 (germline): SGHRS, YFSETQ. This CDR3 is built from 13 residues. The CDR3 bases are TGCGCCAGCAGCCCGGGAGACTACAATGAGCAGTTCTTC. Amino acids: CASSPGDYNEQFF.

The V and J genes are TRBV6-6 and TRBJ1-2; the D gene is possibly TRBD1 (5 bases). The CDR3 runs 14 residues. The V gene lost 2 bases and the J gene lost 6 bases, with 13 bases spanning the gap. Germline V gene sequence: CDR1 MNHNY, CDR2 SVGAGI (reference sequence). The CDR3 DNA is TGTGCCAGCAGTTACGGGACGGGCCTCGATGGCTACACCTTC. It codes for CASSYGTGLDGYTF.

This clone showed up just a few times. The sample has other DNA sequences that encode this CDR3 too. The chain employs TRBV6-5 and TRBJ1-5; D remains unclear. The ends were cut back, 0 bases at V and 0 bases at J, with 6 bases in the middle. Looked up from germline, CDR1 is MNHEY and CDR2 is SVGAGI. This CDR3 has 15 amino acids. In DNA form, the CDR3 reads TGTGCCAGCAGTTACTCGGGGAATAGCAATCAGCCCCAGCATTTT. It is translated as CASSYSGNSNQPQHF.

The CDR3 spells CASSEQGTYNEQFF. The CDR3 DNA reads TGTGCCAGCAGCGAACAAGGAACTTACAATGAGCAGTTCTTC. V and J are TRBV6-5 and TRBJ2-1; D unresolved. Germline CDR1 and CDR2: MNHEY and SVGAGI. The CDR3 has 14 amino acids. Trimming pared 6 bases from V and 4 bases from J, leaving 13 bases between.

The chain uses TRBV5-6 and TRBJ1-2; TRBD1 is a possible D gene (6 bases). Germline V lookup: CDR1 SGHDT, CDR2 YYEEEE. V gave up 4 bases and J gave up 8 bases, with 24 bases separating them. This CDR3 is 16 amino acids long. For the CDR3, the DNA is TGTGCCAGCAGCCACCGGGGGGGTGACAGGATTTACGGCTACACCTTC. This encodes CASSHRGGDRIYGYTF.

This clone was detected once. The chain joins TRBV6-6 to TRBJ2-7; no definite D call. Per the germline V gene, CDR1 is MNHNY and CDR2 is SVGAGI (reference sequence). Trimming took off 2 bases at V and 1 base at J, with 6 bases between the two ends. This CDR3 region has 13 residues. CDR3: CASSYKRSYEQYF. CDR3 nucleotides: TGTGCCAGCAGTTACAAACGGTCCTACGAGCAGTACTTC.

This clone was picked up a small number of times. CDR3 sequence: CASSLGDTQYF. The CDR3 region has the DNA TGTGCCAGCAGCTTGGGAGATACGCAGTATTTT. The V and J genes are TRBV5-8 and TRBJ2-3; D unresolved. The CDR3 has 11 amino acids. In germline, CDR1 is SGHTS, CDR2 YDEGEE. V was trimmed by 0 bases and J by 5 bases, leaving 1 base between them.

The rearrangement uses TRBV5-8 and TRBJ1-1, with no clear D. The CDR3 runs to 11 residues. Germline V gene data show CDR1 as SGHTS and CDR2 as YDEGEE. The V gene lost 4 bases and the J gene lost 3 bases, with 4 bases spanning the gap. The CDR3 protein is CASSVYTEAFF. CDR3 in DNA: TGTGCCAGCAGCGTATACACTGAAGCTTTCTTT.

The CDR3 loop is CASSGDWQGGEAFF. The CDR3 bases are TGTGCCAGCAGTGGGGACTGGCAGGGCGGCGAAGCTTTCTTT. The genes are TRBV2 and TRBJ1-1; weak D call: TRBD1 (5 bases). Trimming took 4 bases from V and 8 from J, leaving 17 bases between them. The CDR3 extends over 14 amino acids. Germline CDR1 and CDR2: SNHLY and FYNNEI.